This T cell receptor (beta chain) was recovered during a study of cytomegalovirus exposure and HLA in healthy donors. A multiplex PCR was run with 60 Vbeta primers and 13 Jbeta primers. Profiling relied on immunoSEQ multiplex PCR, and the TCRdb table lists in-frame clones only, not all of them. In the table there are 110,000 or so clones, around 72% of which are singletons. This clone was found once. Germline V gene data show CDR1 as SQVTM and CDR2 as ANQGSEA. V lost 4 bases and J lost 0, with 15 bases in between. The CDR3 is made up of 15 amino acids. The V gene is TRBV29-1, the J gene TRBJ1-2, with a possible D match to TRBD1 (6 bases). This receptor was obtained from a man aged 25 to 40 in good health and CMV-seronegative. Sequences were obtained from PBMCs. The CDR3 spells CSVAGGRGTNYGYTF. For the CDR3, the DNA is TGCAGCGTTGCGGGGGGCAGGGGCACTAACTATGGCTACACCTTC.